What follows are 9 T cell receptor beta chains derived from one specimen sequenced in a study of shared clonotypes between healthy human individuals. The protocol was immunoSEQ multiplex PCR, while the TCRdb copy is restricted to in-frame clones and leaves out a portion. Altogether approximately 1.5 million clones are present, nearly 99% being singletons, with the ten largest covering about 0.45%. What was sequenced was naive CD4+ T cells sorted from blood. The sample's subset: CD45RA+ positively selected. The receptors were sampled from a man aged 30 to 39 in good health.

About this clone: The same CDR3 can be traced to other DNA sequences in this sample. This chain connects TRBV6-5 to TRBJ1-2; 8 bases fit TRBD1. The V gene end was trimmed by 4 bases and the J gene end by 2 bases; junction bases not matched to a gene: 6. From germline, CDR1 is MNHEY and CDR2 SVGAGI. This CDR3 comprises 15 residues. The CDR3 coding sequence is TGTGCCAGCAGTTCACCGGGACAGGCCAACTATGGCTACACCTTC. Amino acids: CASSSPGQANYGYTF.

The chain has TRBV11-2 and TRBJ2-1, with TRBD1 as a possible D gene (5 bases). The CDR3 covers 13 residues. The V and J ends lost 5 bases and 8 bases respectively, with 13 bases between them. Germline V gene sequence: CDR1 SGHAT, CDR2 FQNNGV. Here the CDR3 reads CASSQDILYEQFF. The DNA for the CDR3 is TGTGCCAGCAGCCAGGACATCCTTTATGAGCAGTTCTTC.

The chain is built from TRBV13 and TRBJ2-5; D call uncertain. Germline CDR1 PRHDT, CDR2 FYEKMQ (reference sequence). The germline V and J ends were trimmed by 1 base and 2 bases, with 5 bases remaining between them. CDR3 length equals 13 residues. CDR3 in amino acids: CASSLAPQETQYF. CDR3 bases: TGTGCCAGCAGCTTAGCCCCGCAAGAGACCCAGTACTTC.

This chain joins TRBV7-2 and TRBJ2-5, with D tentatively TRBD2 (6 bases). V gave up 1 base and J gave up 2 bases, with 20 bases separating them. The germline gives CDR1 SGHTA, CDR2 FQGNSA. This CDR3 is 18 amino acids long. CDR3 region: CASSLGAGSFKRQETQYF. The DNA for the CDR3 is TGTGCCAGCAGCTTAGGGGCGGGATCGTTTAAGAGGCAAGAGACCCAGTACTTC.

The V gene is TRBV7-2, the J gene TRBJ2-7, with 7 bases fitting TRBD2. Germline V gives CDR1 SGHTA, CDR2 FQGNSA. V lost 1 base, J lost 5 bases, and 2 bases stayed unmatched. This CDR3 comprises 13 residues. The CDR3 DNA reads TGTGCCAGCAGCTTAGTGGGAGGGGACGAGCAGTACTTC. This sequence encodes CASSLVGGDEQYF.

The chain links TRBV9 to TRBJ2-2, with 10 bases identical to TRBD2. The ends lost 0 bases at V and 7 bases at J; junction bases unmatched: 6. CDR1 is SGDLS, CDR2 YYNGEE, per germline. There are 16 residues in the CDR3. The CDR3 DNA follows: TGTGCCAGCAGCGTAGTGGCTAGCGGGAGCATCGGGGAGCTGTTTTTT. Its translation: CASSVVASGSIGELFF.

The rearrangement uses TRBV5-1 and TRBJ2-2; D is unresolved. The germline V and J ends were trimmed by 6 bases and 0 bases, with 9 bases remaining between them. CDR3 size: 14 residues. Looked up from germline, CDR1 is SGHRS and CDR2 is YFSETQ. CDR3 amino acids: CASMVEANTGELFF. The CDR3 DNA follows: TGCGCCAGCATGGTTGAAGCGAACACCGGGGAGCTGTTTTTT.

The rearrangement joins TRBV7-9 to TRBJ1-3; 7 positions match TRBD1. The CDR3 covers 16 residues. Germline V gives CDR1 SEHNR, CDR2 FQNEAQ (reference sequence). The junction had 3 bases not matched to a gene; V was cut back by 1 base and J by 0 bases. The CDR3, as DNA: TGTGCCAGCAGCTTAGTCCAGGGGGTCTCTGGAAACACCATATATTTT. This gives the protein CASSLVQGVSGNTIYF.

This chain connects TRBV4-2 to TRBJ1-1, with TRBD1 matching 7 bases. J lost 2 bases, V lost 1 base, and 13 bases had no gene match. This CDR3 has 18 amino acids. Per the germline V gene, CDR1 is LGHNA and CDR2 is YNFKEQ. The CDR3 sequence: CASSQVSLTGIGNTEAFF. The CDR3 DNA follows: TGTGCCAGCAGCCAAGTCAGTTTGACAGGGATAGGAAACACTGAAGCTTTCTTT.